The 9 T cell receptor beta chains below all came from one sample that was sequenced in a study of blood T cell repertoires in COVID-19. TCRdb keeps only in-frame clones here, not all; method: immunoSEQ multiplex PCR. The sample lists about 73,000 clones, 89% occurring once. Material for sequencing was peripheral blood. These receptors all come from a man older than 75 with acute or convalescent COVID-19.

The chain is built from TRBV7-9 and TRBJ1-5; 7 nucleotides match TRBD1. Germline V gives CDR1 SEHNR, CDR2 FQNEAQ (reference sequence). This CDR3 is built from 15 residues. V shed 5 bases, J shed 0 bases, and the junction held 4 bases outside the gene matches. CDR3 nucleotides: TGTGCCAGCAGCCCGGGACAGTCTAGCAATCAGCCCCAGCATTTT. Translating gives CASSPGQSSNQPQHF.

The chain is built from TRBV7-3 and TRBJ2-7; maybe TRBD2 (5 bases). The CDR3 is 13 residues long. Trimming pared 6 bases from V and 8 bases from J, leaving 17 bases between. Germline-derived CDR1 and CDR2 are SGHTA and FQGTGA. Here the CDR3 reads CASSPGPREKQYF. The CDR3 coding sequence is TGTGCCAGCAGTCCTGGGCCCCGGGAAAAGCAGTACTTC. Full variable domain (missing parts from reference TRBV7-3 and TRBJ2-7): GAGVSQTPSNKVTEKGKYVELRCDPISGHTALYWYRQSLGQGPEFLIYFQGTGAADDSGLPNDRFFAVRPEGSVSTLKIQRTERGDSAVYLCASSPGPREKQYFGPGTRLTVT.

This clone was observed a few times. This chain connects TRBV2 to TRBJ1-2; D possibly corresponds to TRBD1 (6 bases). Germline lookup yields CDR1 SNHLY and CDR2 FYNNEI. The V end lost 0 bases, the J end lost 4 bases, and 15 bases lay between the germline ends. The CDR3 runs to 16 residues. The CDR3 nucleotides are TGTGCCAGCAGTGAAGCGGGGGGGGCCGCTTTCTATGGCTACACCTTC. Protein: CASSEAGGAAFYGYTF.

CDR3 DNA: TGTGCCAGCAGTGAATCCGGGGGGAATCAGCCCCAGCATTTT. It is translated as CASSESGGNQPQHF. The chain combines TRBV25-1 with TRBJ1-5; TRBD1 might be the D (5 bases). Germline V gene data show CDR1 as MGHDK and CDR2 as SYGVNS. This CDR3 is built from 14 residues. The germline V and J ends were trimmed by 1 base and 4 bases, with 8 bases remaining between them.

The chain joins TRBV3-1 (or the pseudogene TRBV3-2) to TRBJ2-6; TRBD1 aligns across 7 bases. The CDR3 is 19 amino acids. Germline V gene data show CDR1 as LGHDT and CDR2 as YNNKEL (reference sequence). With V trimmed by 0 bases and J by 2 bases, 10 bases remained unmatched. CDR3 coding DNA: TGTGCCAGCAGCCAAGAGCGAGGGGGCAGAGCCGCTGGGGCCAACGTCCTGACTTTC. Translated: CASSQERGGRAAGANVLTF.

V is TRBV19 and J is TRBJ1-1, with 8 bases matching TRBD1. Germline CDR1 is LNHDA and CDR2 is SQIVND (reference sequence). This CDR3 has 15 residues. V shed 4 bases, J shed 3 bases, and the junction held 7 bases outside the gene matches. Written as DNA, the CDR3 is TGTGCCAGTAGTACCCGACAGGGGAAGGACACTGAAGCTTTCTTT. Translated, it gives CASSTRQGKDTEAFF.

The gene calls are TRBV11-2 and TRBJ1-1; D ambiguous. V lost 4 bases, J lost 1 base, and 16 bases lay in between. The CDR3 has 16 amino acids. Looked up from germline, CDR1 is SGHAT and CDR2 is FQNNGV. The DNA of the CDR3 is TGTGCCAGCAGCTCTACGGCCAGCGTCGCGAACACTGAAGCTTTCTTT. The encoded protein is CASSSTASVANTEAFF.

This clone was seen once. The chain carries TRBV27 and TRBJ1-1; 7 nucleotides match TRBD1. With V trimmed by 6 bases and J by 0 bases, 4 bases remained unmatched. Germline CDR1 reads MNHEY; CDR2 reads SMNVEV (reference sequence). This CDR3 has 14 amino acids. CDR3 region: CASSKTGLNTEAFF. CDR3 DNA: TGTGCCAGCAGCAAGACAGGGTTGAACACTGAAGCTTTCTTT.

This rearrangement joins TRBV18 to TRBJ1-6; TRBD1 might be the D (6 bases). Germline values: CDR1 KGHSH, CDR2 LQKENI. This CDR3 contains 17 residues. Trimming stripped 4 bases from V and 7 bases from J, with 20 bases between. The CDR3 nucleotides are TGTGCCAGCTCACTAACTCAAAACAGGGAAGGAAATTCACCCCTCCACTTT. Translated: CASSLTQNREGNSPLHF.